This TCR beta chain was obtained from a study of blood T cell repertoires in COVID-19 (dated by TCRdb to 2018 to 2020). Turning to the overall study: Collaborator samples came from the United States, Italy and Spain and covered acute and convalescent phases of COVID-19. The dataset comprised deeply sampled blood TCRbeta repertoires from subjects exposed to, actively infected with, or recovered from COVID-19. The sample metadata nearly always contained a de-identified subject ID, COVID-19 status, age in years and sex. Samples came from the ongoing ImmuneRACE study (first 160 participants) plus 1,254 subjects from 6 global collaborators. The material from the prospective study consisted of cDNA or gDNA derived from T cells, B-cell-depleted T cells, or PBMCs. Where HLA class I and class II types were available, the types were taken from metadata supplied by the sample provider, not from assay-based typing. The repertoires were released in a freely available public database intended as a resource for research on the immune response to SARS-CoV-2. Study-wide findings and limitations: Clinical and demographic metadata were provided uncurated, with the amount varying by source and participant.

Participants in the prospective study were enrolled through a virtual design, were aged about 18 to 100 years, and lived in roughly 24 United States geographic areas. To assign participants to cohorts, the prospective study relied on clinical history that participants themselves reported in a screening survey and a study questionnaire. Mobile phlebotomists in the prospective study collected whole blood, serum and a nasopharyngeal or oropharyngeal swab from every participant. Participants in the prospective study had the option to provide additional blood draws and questionnaires over a roughly two-month period. Before DNA extraction, prospective study blood samples were shipped either frozen or at room temperature. A note on this clone: Its specific antigen is unknown. No quality values exist for individual bases; no much larger clone is one base distant.

The CDR3 contains 14 residues, cysteine and phenylalanine counted. The sequence is cut down to CDR3 DNA, 42 bases in frame from base 1. According to the germline V gene, CDR1 reads SNHLY and CDR2 reads FYNNEI. Trimming at the junction amounts to 4 bases on V and 1 base on J, and the germline ends lie 10 bases apart. The immunoSEQ Assay, a bias-controlled multiplex PCR, was used to amplify TCRbeta CDR3 regions from genomic DNA. On the study's bioinformatics: The number of nucleated cells in each sample was estimated by amplification of reference gene primers within the assay. To quantify the absolute abundance of each unique TCRbeta CDR3 rearrangement, sequence reads were collapsed and filtered. For each sample, productive Simpson clonality was calculated by taking the square root of Simpson's diversity index across productive rearrangements. TCRdb's version of the immuneACCESS table is confined to in-frame rearrangements and falls short of the full clone set. An unresolved V gene accounts for under half of the shortfall where checked; the remainder is of unknown origin. V and J calls and clone size are as listed in that table; D and trimming were resolved from the DNA. In all, the sample holds 380,000 or so clones, and around 90% of those were seen once. Around 1.9% of the sample is taken by the ten largest.

Sample: PBMCs or T cells enriched from blood (not recorded which). This TCR derives from a woman between 40 and 50 years old with acute COVID-19. This sequence uses TRBV2 and TRBJ1-1; the D gene assignment is ambiguous. The encoded CDR3 is CASSVSGRNTEAFF. The sequenced DNA is TGTGCCAGCAGTGTTTCCGGGAGGAACACTGAAGCTTTCTTT.